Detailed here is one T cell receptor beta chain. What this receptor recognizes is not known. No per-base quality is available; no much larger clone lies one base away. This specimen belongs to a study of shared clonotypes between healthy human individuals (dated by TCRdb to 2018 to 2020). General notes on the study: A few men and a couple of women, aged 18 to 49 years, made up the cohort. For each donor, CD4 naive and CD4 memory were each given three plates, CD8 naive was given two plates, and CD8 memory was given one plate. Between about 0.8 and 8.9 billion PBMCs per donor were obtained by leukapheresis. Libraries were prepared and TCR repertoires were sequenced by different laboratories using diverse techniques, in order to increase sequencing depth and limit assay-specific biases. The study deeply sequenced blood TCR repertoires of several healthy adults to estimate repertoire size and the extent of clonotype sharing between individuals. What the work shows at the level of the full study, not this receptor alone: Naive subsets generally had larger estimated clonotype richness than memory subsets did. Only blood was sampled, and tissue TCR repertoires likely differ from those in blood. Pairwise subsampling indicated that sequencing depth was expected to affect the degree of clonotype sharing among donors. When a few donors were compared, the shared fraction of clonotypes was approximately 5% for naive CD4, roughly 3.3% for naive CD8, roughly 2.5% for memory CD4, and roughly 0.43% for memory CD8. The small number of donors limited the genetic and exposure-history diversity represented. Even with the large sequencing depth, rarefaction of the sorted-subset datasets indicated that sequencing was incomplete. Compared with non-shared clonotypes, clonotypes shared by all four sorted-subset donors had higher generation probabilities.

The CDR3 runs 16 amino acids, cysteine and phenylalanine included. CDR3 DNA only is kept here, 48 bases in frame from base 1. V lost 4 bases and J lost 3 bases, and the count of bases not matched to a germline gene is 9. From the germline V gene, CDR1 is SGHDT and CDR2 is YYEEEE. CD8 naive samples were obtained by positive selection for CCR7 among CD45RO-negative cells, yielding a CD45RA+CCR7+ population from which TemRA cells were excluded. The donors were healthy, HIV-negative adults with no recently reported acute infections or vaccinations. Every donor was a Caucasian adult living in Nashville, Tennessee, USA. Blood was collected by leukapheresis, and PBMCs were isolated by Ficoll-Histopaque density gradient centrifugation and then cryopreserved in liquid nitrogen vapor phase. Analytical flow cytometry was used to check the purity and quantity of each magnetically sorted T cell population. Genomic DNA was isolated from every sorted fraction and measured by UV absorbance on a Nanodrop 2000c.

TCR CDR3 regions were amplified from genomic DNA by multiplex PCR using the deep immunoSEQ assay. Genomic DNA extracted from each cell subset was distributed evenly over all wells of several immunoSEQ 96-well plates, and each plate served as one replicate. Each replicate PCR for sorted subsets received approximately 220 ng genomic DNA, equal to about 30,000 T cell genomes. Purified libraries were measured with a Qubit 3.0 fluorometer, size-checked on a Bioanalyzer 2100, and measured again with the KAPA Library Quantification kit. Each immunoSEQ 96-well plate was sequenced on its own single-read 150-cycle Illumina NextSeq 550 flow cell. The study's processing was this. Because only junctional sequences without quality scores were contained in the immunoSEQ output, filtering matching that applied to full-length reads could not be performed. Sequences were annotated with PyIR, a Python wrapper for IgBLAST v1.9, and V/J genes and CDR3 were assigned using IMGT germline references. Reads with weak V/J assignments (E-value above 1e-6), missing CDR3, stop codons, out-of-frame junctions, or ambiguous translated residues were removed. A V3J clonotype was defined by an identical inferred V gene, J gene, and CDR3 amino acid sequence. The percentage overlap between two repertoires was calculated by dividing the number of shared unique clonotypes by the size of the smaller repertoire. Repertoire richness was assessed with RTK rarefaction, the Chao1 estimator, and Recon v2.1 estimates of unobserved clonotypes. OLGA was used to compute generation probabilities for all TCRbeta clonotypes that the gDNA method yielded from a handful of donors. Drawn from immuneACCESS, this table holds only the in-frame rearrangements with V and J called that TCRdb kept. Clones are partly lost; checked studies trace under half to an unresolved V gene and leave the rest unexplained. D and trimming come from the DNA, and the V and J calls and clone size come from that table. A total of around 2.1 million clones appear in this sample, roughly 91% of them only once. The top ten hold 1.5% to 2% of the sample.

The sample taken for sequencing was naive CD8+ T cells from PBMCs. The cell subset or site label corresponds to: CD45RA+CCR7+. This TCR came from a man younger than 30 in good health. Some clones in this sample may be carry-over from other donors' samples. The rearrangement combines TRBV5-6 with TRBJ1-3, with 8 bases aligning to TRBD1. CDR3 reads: CASSMGQEGYGNTIYF. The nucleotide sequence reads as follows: TGTGCCAGCAGCATGGGACAGGAGGGATATGGAAACACCATATATTTT.